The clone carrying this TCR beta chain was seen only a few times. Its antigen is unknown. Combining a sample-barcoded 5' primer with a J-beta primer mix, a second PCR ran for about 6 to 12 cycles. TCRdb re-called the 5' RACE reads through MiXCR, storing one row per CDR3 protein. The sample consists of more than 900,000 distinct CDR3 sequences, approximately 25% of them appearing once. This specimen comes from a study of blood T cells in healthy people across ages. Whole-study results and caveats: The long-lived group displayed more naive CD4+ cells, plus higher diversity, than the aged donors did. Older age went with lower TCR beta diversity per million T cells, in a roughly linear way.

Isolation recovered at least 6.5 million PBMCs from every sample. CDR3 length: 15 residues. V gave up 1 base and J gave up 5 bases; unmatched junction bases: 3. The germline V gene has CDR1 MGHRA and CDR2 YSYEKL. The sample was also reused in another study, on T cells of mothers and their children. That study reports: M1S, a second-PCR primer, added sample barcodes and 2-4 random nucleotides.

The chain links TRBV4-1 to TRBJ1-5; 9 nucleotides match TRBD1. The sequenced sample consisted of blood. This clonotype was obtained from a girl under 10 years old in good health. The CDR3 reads CASSQAGQGHQPQHF. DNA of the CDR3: TGCGCCAGCAGCCAAGCGGGACAGGGTCATCAGCCCCAGCATTTT.